The clone carrying this T cell receptor (beta chain) has only a few counts. Its antigen is undetermined. These data are taken from a study of cytomegalovirus exposure and HLA in healthy donors. The study, taken as a whole, reports: As was reported, the HLA-A and HLA-B alleles of most subjects were accurately predicted from TCR beta sequences. Reports showed the classifier diagnosing cytomegalovirus status with high specificity and sensitivity. Some V segments, TRBV6-2 and TRBV6-3 among them, were indistinguishable and were therefore excluded. Researchers catalogued approximately 170 TCR beta chains as cytomegalovirus-associated.

Use of 60 Vbeta and 13 Jbeta primers characterized the PCR. This table comes from immunoSEQ multiplex PCR, and its TCRdb copy is limited to in-frame clones, with some not included. The table lists hundreds of thousands of clones, roughly four fifths of them singletons. Unmatched junction bases numbered 9, after V lost 2 bases and J lost 12 bases. Germline V gives CDR1 SGHTS, CDR2 YDEGEE. The CDR3 extends over 13 amino acids. V gene TRBV5-8 combines with J gene TRBJ1-1; 8 positions agree with TRBD1. The sequence derives from a girl under 18 in good health and CMV-seronegative. Sequenced input: PBMCs. The CDR3 protein is CASSFLRTGKPFF. The CDR3 nucleotides read TGTGCCAGCAGCTTCCTACGGACAGGGAAACCTTTCTTT.